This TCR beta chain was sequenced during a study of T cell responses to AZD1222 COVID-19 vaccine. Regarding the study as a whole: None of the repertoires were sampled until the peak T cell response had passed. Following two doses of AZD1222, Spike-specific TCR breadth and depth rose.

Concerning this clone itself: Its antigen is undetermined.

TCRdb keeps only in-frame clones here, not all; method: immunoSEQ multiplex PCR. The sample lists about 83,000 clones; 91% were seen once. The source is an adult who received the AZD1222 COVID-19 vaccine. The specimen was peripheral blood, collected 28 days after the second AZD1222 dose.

The CDR3 DNA follows: TGTGCCAGCACCCTCGGAGGGGCTTCGGGGGCCTACGAGCAGTACTTC. This sequence encodes CASTLGGASGAYEQYF. The V and J genes are TRBV28 and TRBJ2-7, with D possibly TRBD2 on 6 matching bases. The CDR3 consists of 16 residues. Trimming stripped 7 bases from V and 2 bases from J, with 21 bases between. Germline assignment: CDR1 MDHEN and CDR2 SYDVKM. Combining the CDR3 with reference TRBV28 and TRBJ2-7 gives the whole variable domain DVKVTQSSRYLVKRTGEKVFLECVQDMDHENMFWYRQDPGLGLRLIYFSYDVKMKEKGDIPEGYSVSREKKERFSLILESASTNQTSMYLCASTLGGASGAYEQYFGPGTRLTVT.